This note documents a single T cell receptor (beta chain) sequence. The antigen remains undetermined. This sample was taken from a study of cytomegalovirus exposure and HLA in healthy donors. The CDR3 extends over 16 amino acids. Unmatched junction bases numbered 7, after V lost 2 bases and J lost 7 bases. The germline V gene encodes CDR1 SGDLS and CDR2 YYNGEE. Study conclusions and caveats: The listing of 150 or so TCR beta chains classed them as cytomegalovirus-associated.

The PCR had 60 Vbeta and 13 Jbeta primers. Profiling relied on immunoSEQ multiplex PCR, and the TCRdb table lists in-frame clones only, not all of them. The sample lists approximately 110,000 clones, over 65% occurring once. The specimen was PBMCs. This sequence joins TRBV9 and TRBJ2-1; 12 bases are shared with TRBD2. This sequence was found in a woman between 18 and 29 years old in good health and CMV-seronegative. CDR3 nucleotides: TGTGCCAGCAGCGTCGATGCTAGCGGGAGGGGGAATGAGCAGTTCTTC. This translates into CASSVDASGRGNEQFF.